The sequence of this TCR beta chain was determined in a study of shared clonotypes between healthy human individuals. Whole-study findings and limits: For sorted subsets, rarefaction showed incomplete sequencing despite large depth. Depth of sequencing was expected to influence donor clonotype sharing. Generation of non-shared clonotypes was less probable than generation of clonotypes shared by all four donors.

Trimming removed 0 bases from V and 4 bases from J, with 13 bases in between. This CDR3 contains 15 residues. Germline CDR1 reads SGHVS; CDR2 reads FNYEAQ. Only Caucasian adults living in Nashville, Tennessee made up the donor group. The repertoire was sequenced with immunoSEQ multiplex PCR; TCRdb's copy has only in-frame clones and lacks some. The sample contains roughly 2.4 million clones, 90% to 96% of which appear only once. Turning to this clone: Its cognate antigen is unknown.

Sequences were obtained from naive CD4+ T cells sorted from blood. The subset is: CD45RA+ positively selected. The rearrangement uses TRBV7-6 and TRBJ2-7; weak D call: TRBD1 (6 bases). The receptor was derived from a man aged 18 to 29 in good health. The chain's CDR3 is CASSLALQGRYEQYF. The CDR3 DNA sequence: TGTGCCAGCAGCTTAGCGCTACAGGGACGGTACGAGCAGTACTTC.